This paragraph reports one T cell receptor beta chain. Deletions cut 1 base from V and 6 bases from J, with 7 bases between. The germline gives CDR1 SGHAT, CDR2 FQNNGV. There are 14 residues in the CDR3. The record originates from a study of Graves' ophthalmopathy and Graves' hyperthyroidism. Amplification of the TCR beta CDR3 regions used RNA transcripts (as template). Second-round multiplex PCR came after first-round RT-PCR with HTBI primers. TCRdb redid the calling of the multiplex PCR reads with MiXCR, one entry per CDR3 protein. The data show 52,000 or so distinct CDR3 sequences, with around 50% seen just once and approximately 4.8% held by the top ten.

Sequencing used peripheral blood. The rearrangement links TRBV11-2 to TRBJ1-6; D is unresolved. The receptor comes from an adult woman with Graves' ophthalmopathy. The CDR3 reads CASSLGVSNSPLHF. The CDR3 nucleotides are TGTGCCAGCAGCTTAGGGGTTAGTAATTCACCCCTCCACTTT.